The T cell receptor beta chain described here comes from a study of cytotoxic CD8 clonotypes in ibrutinib-treated CLL (dated by TCRdb to the early 2020s). For context, the study as a whole: The cohort was composed of around twelve relapsed/refractory and roughly 16 treatment-naive patients; IGHV unmutated status was identified in roughly 18 patients. Responses were partial in some 24 patients and complete in 2; after median around 68 months follow-up, around 15 stayed in remission and 12 progressed. The response samples were drawn at a median of roughly twelve months into treatment, with a range of about 6 to 40 months. On average, each sample yielded about 260,000 productive templates and 85,000 to 95,000 productive rearrangements. Longitudinal samples were obtainable from about 30% of the roughly 90 participants in the trial. Cryopreserved peripheral blood mononuclear cells were obtained before treatment, at response, and at either sustained remission or disease progression. Patients were still on ibrutinib when every remission and progressive disease sample was collected.

What this sample's time point label stands for: progressive disease on ibrutinib. For TCR beta library preparation, 1.5 to 2.5 micrograms of genomic DNA was extracted from cryopreserved PBMCs. High-throughput TCR beta sequencing was performed on longitudinal blood samples from CLL patients receiving ibrutinib monotherapy. The patients were enrolled in a single-center, open-label phase 2 trial of ibrutinib monotherapy. Of note for this clone: The clone's antigen remains unknown. The sample holds no much larger clone one base away, and base qualities are not on file.

Relative to germline, V is 2 bases shorter and J is 10 bases shorter, with 20 bases between their ends. The CDR3 numbers 15 residues from cysteine through phenylalanine. The DNA shown is the 45-base CDR3, in frame from base 1. CDR1 and CDR2 were assigned from the germline V gene as SNHLY and FYNNEI. What the work shows at the level of the full study, not this receptor alone: Public clonotypes were found to be uncommon and were observed to contract or remain stable during treatment; the increase in clonality was shown to reflect expansion of private clonotypes at ibrutinib response. Lymph node repertoires were not examined, and the timing of sampling was not matched between patients in sustained remission and those whose disease progressed. Baseline clonality exceeded that of age-matched healthy donors and correlated strongly with circulating CD8+ T-cell counts. Clonality rose at ibrutinib response, remained stable during sustained remission, and dropped back toward baseline at progression.

Each clonotype received, on average, 10x coverage in deep resolution sequencing performed on a MiSeq, where the target depth lay between 1 in 1 million and 1 in 200,000 T cells. TCR beta libraries were generated with the immunoSEQ hsTCRB Kit. The authors processed their data as follows. Data were analyzed with ImmunoSEQ Data Assistant and ImmunoSEQ Analyzer, with V, D and J genes assigned per IMGT definitions. Clonality, with values ranging from 0 to 1, was calculated as one minus the normalized Shannon entropy of productive rearrangement frequencies. Only overrepresented clonotypes making up at least 0.05% of each patient's repertoire were included in the public clonotype analysis. Roughly 13 age-matched healthy donor repertoires from immuneACCESS served as clonality controls. This immuneACCESS table, as held by TCRdb, lists in-frame sequences with V and J called but not all clones. Of the missing ones, under half trace to an unresolved V gene in checked studies; the others have no known cause. V and J calls and clone size are as listed in that table; D and trimming were resolved from the DNA. In this sample the table shows roughly 300,000 clones, less than 85% of which occur a single time. The ten largest clonotypes hold 5.6% of the sample.

This chain joins TRBV2 to TRBJ1-1; matching of 6 bases hints at TRBD1 as the D gene. The source material was PBMCs, sampled at disease progression, from a patient treated with ibrutinib. The sequence was collected from a human donor with chronic lymphocytic leukemia. The CDR3 in this case is CASSEPGGAGKRAFF. The DNA sequence is given as TGTGCCAGCAGTGAACCCGGGGGCGCGGGAAAGCGAGCTTTCTTT. The full variable domain, completed from the reference TRBV2 and TRBJ1-1 proteins outside the CDR3, reads EPEVTQTPSHQVTQMGQEVILRCVPISNHLYFYWYRQILGQKVEFLVSFYNNEISEKSEIFDDQFSVERPDGSNFTLKIRSTKLEDSAMYFCASSEPGGAGKRAFFGQGTRLTVV.